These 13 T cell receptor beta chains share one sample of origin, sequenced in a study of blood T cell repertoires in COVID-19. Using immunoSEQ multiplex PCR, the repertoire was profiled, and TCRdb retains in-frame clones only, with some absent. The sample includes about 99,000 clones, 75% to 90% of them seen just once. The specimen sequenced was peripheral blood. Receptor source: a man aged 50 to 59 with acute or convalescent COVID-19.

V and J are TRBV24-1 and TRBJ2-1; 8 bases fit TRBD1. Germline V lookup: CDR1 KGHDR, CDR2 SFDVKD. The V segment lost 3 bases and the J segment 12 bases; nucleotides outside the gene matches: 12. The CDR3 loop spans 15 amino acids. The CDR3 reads CATSDTGQGGEGQFF. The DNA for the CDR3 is TGTGCCACCAGTGATACCGGACAGGGAGGTGAGGGGCAGTTCTTC.

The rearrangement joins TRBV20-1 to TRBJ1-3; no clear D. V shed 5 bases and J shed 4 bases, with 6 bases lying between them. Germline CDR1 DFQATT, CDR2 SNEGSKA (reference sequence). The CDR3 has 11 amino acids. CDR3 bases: TGCAGTGCTCCCCAGGGAAACACCATATATTTT. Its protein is CSAPQGNTIYF.

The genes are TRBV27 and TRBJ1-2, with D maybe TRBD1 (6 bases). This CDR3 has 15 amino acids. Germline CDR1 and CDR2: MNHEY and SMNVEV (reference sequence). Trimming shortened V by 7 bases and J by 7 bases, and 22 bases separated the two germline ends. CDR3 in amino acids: CASTPAGGAVGGYTF. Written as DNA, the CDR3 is TGTGCCAGCACCCCCGCGGGGGGCGCGGTTGGTGGCTACACCTTC.

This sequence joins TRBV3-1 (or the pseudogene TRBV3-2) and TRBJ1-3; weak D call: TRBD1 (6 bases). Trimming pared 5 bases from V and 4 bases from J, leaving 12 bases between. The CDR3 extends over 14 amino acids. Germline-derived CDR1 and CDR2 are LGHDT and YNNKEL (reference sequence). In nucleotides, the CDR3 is TGTGCCAGCAGCAAGGGGGTTTCCGGAAACACCATATATTTT. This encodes CASSKGVSGNTIYF.

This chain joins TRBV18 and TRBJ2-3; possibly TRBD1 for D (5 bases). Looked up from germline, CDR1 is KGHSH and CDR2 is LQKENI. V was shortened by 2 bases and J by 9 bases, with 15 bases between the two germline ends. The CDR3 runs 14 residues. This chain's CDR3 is CASSPSGAPLTQYF. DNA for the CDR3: TGTGCCAGCTCACCAAGTGGGGCCCCATTGACGCAGTATTTT. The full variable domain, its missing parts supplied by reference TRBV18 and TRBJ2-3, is NAGVMQNPRHLVRRRGQEARLRCSPMKGHSHVYWYRQLPEEGLKFMVYLQKENIIDESGMPKERFSAEFPKEGPSILRIQQVVRGDSAAYFCASSPSGAPLTQYFGPGTRLTVL.

The CDR3 protein is CASRVGRGKNEQFF. The DNA of the CDR3 is TGTGCCAGTAGAGTGGGGCGGGGGAAGAATGAGCAGTTCTTC. The genes are TRBV19 and TRBJ2-1, with TRBD2 matching 7 bases. This CDR3 spans 14 amino acids. With V trimmed by 6 bases and J by 7 bases, 9 bases remained unmatched. Germline V gene lookup returns CDR1 LNHDA and CDR2 SQIVND (reference sequence).

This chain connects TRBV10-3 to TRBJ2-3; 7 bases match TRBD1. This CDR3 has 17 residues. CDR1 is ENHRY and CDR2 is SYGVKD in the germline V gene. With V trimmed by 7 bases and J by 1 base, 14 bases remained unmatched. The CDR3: CAIKGEGAEAGTDTQYF. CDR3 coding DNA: TGTGCCATCAAAGGAGAGGGGGCCGAGGCTGGCACAGATACGCAGTATTTT.

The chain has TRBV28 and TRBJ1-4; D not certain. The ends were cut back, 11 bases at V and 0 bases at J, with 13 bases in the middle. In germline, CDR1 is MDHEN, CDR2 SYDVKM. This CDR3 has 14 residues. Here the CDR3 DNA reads TGTGCCTGCTCTCTCGGAGCAACTAATGAAAAACTGTTTTTT. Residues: CACSLGATNEKLFF. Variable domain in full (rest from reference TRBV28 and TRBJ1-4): DVKVTQSSRYLVKRTGEKVFLECVQDMDHENMFWYRQDPGLGLRLIYFSYDVKMKEKGDIPEGYSVSREKKERFSLILESASTNQTSMYLCACSLGATNEKLFFGSGTQLSVL.

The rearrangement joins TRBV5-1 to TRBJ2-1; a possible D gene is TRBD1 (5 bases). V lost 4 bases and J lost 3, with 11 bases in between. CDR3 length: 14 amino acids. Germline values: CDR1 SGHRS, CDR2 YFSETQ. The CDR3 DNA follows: TGCGCCAGCAGCGAGGACATGTACTACAATGAGCAGTTCTTC. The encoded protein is CASSEDMYYNEQFF.

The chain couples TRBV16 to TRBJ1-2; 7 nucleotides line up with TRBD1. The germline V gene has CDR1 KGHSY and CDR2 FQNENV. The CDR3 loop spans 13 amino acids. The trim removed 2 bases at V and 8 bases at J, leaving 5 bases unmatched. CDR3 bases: TGTGCCAGCAGCCAAGGGACAGTTGGGGGCTACACCTTC. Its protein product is CASSQGTVGGYTF.

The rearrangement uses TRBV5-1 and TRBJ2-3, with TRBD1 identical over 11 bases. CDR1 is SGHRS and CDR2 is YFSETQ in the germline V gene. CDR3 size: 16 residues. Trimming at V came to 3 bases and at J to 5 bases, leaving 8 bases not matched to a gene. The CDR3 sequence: CASSSPPGQGGDTQYF. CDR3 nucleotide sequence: TGCGCCAGCAGCTCACCTCCGGGACAGGGGGGAGATACGCAGTATTTT.

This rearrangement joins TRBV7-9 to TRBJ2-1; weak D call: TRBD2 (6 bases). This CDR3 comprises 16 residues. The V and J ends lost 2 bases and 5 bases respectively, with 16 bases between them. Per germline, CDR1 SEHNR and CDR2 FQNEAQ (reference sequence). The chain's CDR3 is CASSLPPSDYHNEQFF. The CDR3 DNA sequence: TGTGCCAGCAGCTTACCCCCCTCGGACTACCACAATGAGCAGTTCTTC. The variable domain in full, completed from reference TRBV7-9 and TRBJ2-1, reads DTGVSQNPRHKITKRGQNVTFRCDPISEHNRLYWYRQTLGQGPEFLTYFQNEAQLEKSRLLSDRFSAERPKGSFSTLEIQRTEQGDSAMYLCASSLPPSDYHNEQFFGPGTRLTVL.

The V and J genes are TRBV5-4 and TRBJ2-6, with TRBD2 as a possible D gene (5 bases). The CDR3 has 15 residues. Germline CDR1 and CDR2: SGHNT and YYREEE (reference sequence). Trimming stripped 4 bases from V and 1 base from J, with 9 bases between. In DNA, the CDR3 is TGTGCCAGCAGCCAACTAGAGTCTGGGGCCAACGTCCTGACTTTC. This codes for CASSQLESGANVLTF.